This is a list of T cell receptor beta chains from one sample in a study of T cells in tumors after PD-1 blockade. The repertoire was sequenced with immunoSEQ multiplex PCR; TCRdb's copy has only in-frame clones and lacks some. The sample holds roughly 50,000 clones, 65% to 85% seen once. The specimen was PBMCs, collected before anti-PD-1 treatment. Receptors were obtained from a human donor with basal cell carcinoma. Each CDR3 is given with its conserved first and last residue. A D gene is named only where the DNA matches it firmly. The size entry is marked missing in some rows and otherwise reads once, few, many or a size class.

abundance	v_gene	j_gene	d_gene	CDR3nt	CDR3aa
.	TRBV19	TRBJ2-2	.	TGTGCCAGTAGCCTCGGAACCGGGGCAGCCTTAGCCGGGGAGCTGTTTTTT	CASSLGTGAALAGELFF
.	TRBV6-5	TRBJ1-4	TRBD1	TGTGCCAGCAGACCCTCGGGACAGGGGAATGAAAAACTGTTTTTT	CASRPSGQGNEKLFF
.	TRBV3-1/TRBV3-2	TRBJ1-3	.	TGTGCCAGCAGCCCCTCTGAAGGTGGAAACACCATATATTTT	CASSPSEGGNTIYF
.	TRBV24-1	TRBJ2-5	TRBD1	TGTGCCACCAGGTATACAGGGGGCGCAGAAGAGACCCAGTACTTC	CATRYTGGAEETQYF
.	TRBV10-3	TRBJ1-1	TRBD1	TGTGCCATCAATGGACAGGGGGGAGGACGTACTGAAGCTTTCTTT	CAINGQGGGRTEAFF
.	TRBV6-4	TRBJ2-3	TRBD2	TGTGCCAGCGGAGCGGGGGGTGCCACAGATACGCAGTATTTT	CASGAGGATDTQYF
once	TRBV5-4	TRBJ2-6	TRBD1	TGTGCCAGCATCAGGACAGGGGGCTCTCCTGGGGCCAACGTCCTGACTTTC	CASIRTGGSPGANVLTF
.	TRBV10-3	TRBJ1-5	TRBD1	TGTGCCATCAGTTTGACAGGGGGCAATCAGCCCCAGCATTTT	CAISLTGGNQPQHF
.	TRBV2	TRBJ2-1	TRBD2	TGTGCCAGCACCGGGACTAGCTGGCTCCAGGGCAATGAGCAGTTCTTC	CASTGTSWLQGNEQFF
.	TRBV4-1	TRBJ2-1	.	TGCGCCAGCAGCCAGGCACAGGGATCCTACAATGAGCAGTTCTTC	CASSQAQGSYNEQFF
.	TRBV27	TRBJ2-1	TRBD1	TGTGCCAGCACCATTTTTTTGGGAGGAGGACAGGGTTTCAATGAGCAGTTCTTC	CASTIFLGGGQGFNEQFF
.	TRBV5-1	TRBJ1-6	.	TGCGCCAGCAGCTTACAGGGAATTGGTTACTCACCCCTCCACTTT	CASSLQGIGYSPLHF
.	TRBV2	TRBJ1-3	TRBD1	TGTGCCAGCAGTGGAGACAGGGGTACGGGAAACACCATATATTTT	CASSGDRGTGNTIYF
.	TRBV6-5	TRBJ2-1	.	TGTGCCAGCAGTTACCTGGGGATCGGACGGGTCTCGCAGTTCTTC	CASSYLGIGRVSQFF
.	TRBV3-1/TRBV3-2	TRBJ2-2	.	TGTGCCAGCAGCCTTGCGGCGGGGAACACCGGGGAGCTGTTTTTT	CASSLAAGNTGELFF
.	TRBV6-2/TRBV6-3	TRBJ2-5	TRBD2	TGTGCCAGCAGCCCCCTCGGCGGGGGGGGCCTGATCCAAGAGACCCAGTACTTC	CASSPLGGGGLIQETQYF
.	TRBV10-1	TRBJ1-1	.	TGCGCCACGAGGCAGGGGTGTGAACAGAACACTGAAGCTTTCTTT	CATRQGCEQNTEAFF
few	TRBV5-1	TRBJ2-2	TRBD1	TGCGCCAGCAGCTCCGGGACAGGGGTCGCCACCGGGGAGCTGTTTTTT	CASSSGTGVATGELFF
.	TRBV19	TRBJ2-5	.	TGTGCCAGGGACGAGACCCAGTACTTC	CARDETQYF
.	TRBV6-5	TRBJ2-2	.	TGTGCCAGCAGTTACGGGGATTGGAGAGTCGGGGAGCTGTTTTTT	CASSYGDWRVGELFF
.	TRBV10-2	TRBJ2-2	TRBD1	TGCGCCAGCAAAAAACAGGGGGCGGACACCGGGGAGCTGTTTTTT	CASKKQGADTGELFF
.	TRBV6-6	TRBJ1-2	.	TGTGCCAGCAGTGCCTCGACTGGTAACTATGGCTACACCTTC	CASSASTGNYGYTF
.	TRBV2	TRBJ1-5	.	TGTGCCAGCAGTGAATTGGGGGACAATCAGCCCCAGCATTTT	CASSELGDNQPQHF
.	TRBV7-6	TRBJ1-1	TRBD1	TGTGCCAGCAGCTCGGGGACAGGGAACACTGAAGCTTTCTTT	CASSSGTGNTEAFF
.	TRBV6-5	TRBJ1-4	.	TGTGCCAGCAGTTACTCGGGGGACGGTGAAAAACTGTTTTTT	CASSYSGDGEKLFF
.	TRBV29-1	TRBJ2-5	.	TGCAGCGTTGCACCGAGGGGGGCAGAGACCCAGTACTTC	CSVAPRGAETQYF
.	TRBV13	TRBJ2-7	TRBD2	TGTGCCAGCAGATCGCGGGGGGCCTTCTCCTACGAGCAGTACTTC	CASRSRGAFSYEQYF
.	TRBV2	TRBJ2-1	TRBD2	TGTGCCAGCAGTGAACCGTCCGGACTAGCGGGGGACAATGAGCAGTTCTTC	CASSEPSGLAGDNEQFF
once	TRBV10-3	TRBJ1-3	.	TGTGCCATCAAAGGGGGATCAGGGCGGAGCACCATATATTTT	CAIKGGSGRSTIYF
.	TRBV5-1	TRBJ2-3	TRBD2	TGCGCCAGCAGCTTGGCCCTAGCGGGGGTCCGCAGCACAGATACGCAGTATTTT	CASSLALAGVRSTDTQYF
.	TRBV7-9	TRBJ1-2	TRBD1	TGTGCCAGCACCGCGACAGGGATCTATGGCTACACCTTC	CASTATGIYGYTF
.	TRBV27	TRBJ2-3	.	TGTGCCAGCAGTTTAATCTCCAGTTACAAATGGGGCACAGATACGCAGTATTTT	CASSLISSYKWGTDTQYF
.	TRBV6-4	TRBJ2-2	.	TGTGCCAGCAGTGATACAGGGTACACCGGGGAGCTGTTTTTT	CASSDTGYTGELFF
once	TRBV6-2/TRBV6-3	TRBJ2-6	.	TGTGCCAGCAGTTTGGGGGCGCCAGGGGCCAACGTCCTGACTTTC	CASSLGAPGANVLTF
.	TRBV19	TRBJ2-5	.	TGTGCCAGTAGTCCGACCCGTGTTGGGACCGAGGAAGAGACCCAGTACTTC	CASSPTRVGTEEETQYF
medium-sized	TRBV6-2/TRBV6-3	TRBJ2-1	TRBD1	TGTGCCAGCAGTTACGATACAGACAGGGCGTTTATTGAGTTCTTC	CASSYDTDRAFIEFF
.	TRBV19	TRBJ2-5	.	TGTGCCAGTAGTATAGGTCAGGGTGGGGGGGAGACCCAGTACTTC	CASSIGQGGGETQYF
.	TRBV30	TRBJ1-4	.	TGTGCCTGGAGCGGAGTACCGGTCGAAAAACTGTTTTTT	CAWSGVPVEKLFF
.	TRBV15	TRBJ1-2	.	TGTGCCACCAGCAATACAAACCGGGTCTCTATGTGGGGCTACACCTTC	CATSNTNRVSMWGYTF
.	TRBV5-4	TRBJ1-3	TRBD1	TGTGCCAGCAGCTTACGACAGGGGAGAGCTGGAAACACCATATATTTT	CASSLRQGRAGNTIYF
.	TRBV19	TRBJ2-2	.	TGTGCCAGCTTCAGTTGGGCGAACACCGGGGAGCTGTTTTTT	CASFSWANTGELFF
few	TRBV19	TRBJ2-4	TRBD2	TGTGCCAGTAGCCGAGCGGGGGGGCCGAGTGATTCCAAAAACATTCAGTACTTC	CASSRAGGPSDSKNIQYF
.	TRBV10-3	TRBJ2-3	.	TGTGCCGCGGCCCGAGGGAATACGCAGTATTTT	CAAARGNTQYF
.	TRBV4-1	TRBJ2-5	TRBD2	TGCGCCAGCAGCCACTCGACTAGCGGGGGGGCGTCCCAAGAGACCCAGTACTTC	CASSHSTSGGASQETQYF
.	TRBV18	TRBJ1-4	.	TGTGCCAGCTCACCGGCTAATGAAAAACTGTTTTTT	CASSPANEKLFF
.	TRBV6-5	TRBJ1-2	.	TGTGCCAGCAGACAAACGACAGCCTATGGCTACACCTTC	CASRQTTAYGYTF
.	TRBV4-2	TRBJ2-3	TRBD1	TGTGCCAGCAGCGAGAAAGGGGGCACTAGCACAGATACGCAGTATTTT	CASSEKGGTSTDTQYF
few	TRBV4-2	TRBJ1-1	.	TGTGCCAGCAGCCACCCCAGGGACACTGAAGCTTTCTTT	CASSHPRDTEAFF
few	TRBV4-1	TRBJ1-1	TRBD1	TGCGCCAGCAGCCAAGTTGGGCAGGGGGTGGCTGAAGCTTTCTTT	CASSQVGQGVAEAFF